These 15 T cell receptor beta chains share one sample of origin, sequenced in a study of tumor and adjacent non-tumor tissue in lung cancer. TCRbeta libraries were built with three rounds of nested PCR, modified from ARM-PCR. Each CDR3 protein gets one entry after TCRdb re-called the multiplex PCR reads with MiXCR. Altogether more than 45,000 distinct CDR3 sequences are present, 74% being singletons, with the ten largest covering around a quarter. This sample's RNA came from whole unsorted tissue. The normal lung tissue was taken more than 3 cm from the tumor edge. Sample: distant non-tumor lung tissue. The receptors shown here come from a woman aged 60-75 years with non-small cell lung cancer.

Turning to this clonotype: A junction end diverges from the germline sequence, so it may reflect a read error. CDR3 sequence: CAISQGTSVIYNEQFF. CDR3 DNA: TGCGCCATCAGCCAAGGGACTAGCGTGATTTACAACGAGCAGTTCTTC. The chain links TRBV4-3 to TRBJ2-1; 10 bases are a match to TRBD2. Germline V gene sequence: CDR1 LGHNA, CDR2 YSLEER. The CDR3 sequence is 16 residues long.

A word on this clonotype: Because the CDR3 is missing its conserved closing phenylalanine or tryptophan, this is likely a read error. V is TRBV11-2 and J is TRBJ2-7; a weak D match, TRBD2 (5 bases). This CDR3 region has 14 residues. Germline-derived CDR1 and CDR2 are SGHAT and FQNNGV. Between the trimmed V and J ends, which lost 6 bases and 4 bases, there was a span of 16 bases. The CDR3 loop reads CASSWYRGGYEQYS. The CDR3 DNA follows: TGTGCCAGCAGTTGGTACCGCGGAGGTTACGAGCAGTACTCC.

This clonotype was seen a single time. The junction departs from the called germline gene at one end, perhaps through a read error. The V call is TRBV6-2 or TRBV6-3, the J call TRBJ2-1; D perhaps matches TRBD1 (5 bases). From germline, CDR1 is MNHEY and CDR2 SVGEGT. This CDR3 region has 21 residues. The CDR3 loop reads CASSYSNSFFQGADSYNEQFF. In DNA, the CDR3 is TGTGCGAGCAGTTACTCGAATTCGTTTTTCCAGGGTGCAGACTCCTACAATGAGCAGTTCTTC.

Remarks on this clonotype: A read error may produce the germline difference seen at one junction end. The chain has TRBV6-2 or TRBV6-3 and TRBJ2-3; perhaps TRBD2 as D (6 bases). Per germline, CDR1 MNHEY and CDR2 SVGEGT. The CDR3 has 15 residues. The chain's CDR3 is CVSSYLALRTDTQYF. The DNA of the CDR3 is TGTGTCAGCAGCTATCTAGCGCTAAGGACAGATACGCAGTATTTT.

About this clonotype itself: A junction boundary mismatches the germline segment, possibly from a read error. The chain couples TRBV5-5 to TRBJ2-5; no clear D gene. Germline V gives CDR1 SGHKS, CDR2 YYEKEE (reference sequence). This CDR3 is built from 16 residues. The CDR3 is CASSGGVSGIQETQCF. CDR3 coding DNA: TGTGCCAGCAGCGGCGGAGTATCCGGCATTCAAGAGACCCAGTGCTTC.

Points on this clonotype: Germline and junction disagree at one end, which may indicate a read error. The V and J genes are TRBV4-3 and TRBJ2-5; D may be TRBD2 (5 bases). The CDR3 sequence is 15 residues long. Germline-derived CDR1 and CDR2 are LGHNA and YSLEER. The CDR3, as DNA: TGCGCCAGCATCCAAGATCATCGGGATGTGGAGGTCCAGTACTTC. Amino acid sequence: CASIQDHRDVEVQYF.

The table lists this clonotype with many counts. This sequence joins TRBV6-2 or TRBV6-3 and TRBJ2-1; tentatively, D is TRBD1 or TRBD2 (5 bases each). Germline CDR1 is MNHEY and CDR2 is SVGEGT. V was cut by 2 bases and J by 9 bases, with 11 bases left in between. CDR3 length: 13 residues. The CDR3 spells CASSYASRAEQFF. CDR3 sequence (DNA): TGTGCCAGCAGTTACGCTAGCAGGGCTGAGCAGTTCTTC.

A remark on this clonotype: A much larger clone is a single base away; this may be a read error. The chain uses TRBV6-6 and TRBJ2-6, with D possibly TRBD1 on 5 matching bases. There are 14 residues in the CDR3. The germline V gene encodes CDR1 MNHNY and CDR2 SVGAGI (reference sequence). For the CDR3, the DNA is TGTGCCAGCAGTTATGGTTTTGGGGCCAACGTCCCGACTTTC. Its translation: CASSYGFGANVPTF.

To note about this clonotype: One end of the junction does not line up with germline, which may come from a read error. This chain uses TRBV20-1 with TRBJ2-1; D not resolved. The CDR3 spans 13 residues. In germline, CDR1 is DFQATT, CDR2 SNEGSKA (reference sequence). Here the CDR3 reads CSARVHMNSEQIF. The CDR3 DNA follows: TGCAGTGCTAGAGTTCATATGAACAGTGAGCAGATCTTC.

With regard to this clonotype: In this CDR3 the conserved last residue, phenylalanine or tryptophan, is missing, so a read error is likely. V gene TRBV11-2 combines with J gene TRBJ2-7; D unresolved. The germline V gene encodes CDR1 SGHAT and CDR2 FQNNGV. Trimming removed 4 bases at V and 4 bases at J, with 14 bases between. The CDR3 spans 14 residues. DNA of the CDR3: TGTGCCAGCAGCTGGGGATCTACTATGTACGAGCAGTACCTC. Translated, it gives CASSWGSTMYEQYL.

The V gene is TRBV6-5, the J gene TRBJ2-5, with D perhaps TRBD1 (6 bases). The CDR3 spans 14 residues. Germline CDR1 reads MNHEY; CDR2 reads SVGAGI. V was clipped by 5 bases and J by 5 bases, with 15 bases between them. The CDR3 here is CASSLQGDKETQYF. Here the CDR3 DNA reads TGTGCCAGCAGTCTACAGGGCGATAAGGAGACCCAGTACTTC.

On this clonotype itself: Likely a read error: the CDR3 ends without its conserved phenylalanine or tryptophan. This sequence joins TRBV4-2 and TRBJ1-2, with D possibly being TRBD1 (6 bases). The CDR3 extends over 16 amino acids. V gave up 4 bases and J gave up 4 bases, with 19 bases separating them. The germline gives CDR1 LGHNA, CDR2 YNFKEQ. The DNA of the CDR3 is TGTGCCAGCAGCCTGAGCAGCCTGGACAGTAGCTATGGCTACACCTTG. As protein: CASSLSSLDSSYGYTL.

The chain links TRBV11-3 to TRBJ1-1; no clear D gene. The CDR3 is 13 amino acids. Trimming shortened V by 3 bases and J by 3 bases, and 8 bases separated the two germline ends. The germline CDR1 and CDR2 sequences are SGHNT and YENEEA. DNA of the CDR3: TGTGCCAGCAGCTTTTCACACGACACTGAAGCTTTCTTT. Translation gives CASSFSHDTEAFF.

In the case of this clonotype: A read error may produce the germline difference seen at one junction end. The chain combines TRBV10-1 with TRBJ1-5; weak D call: TRBD1 (6 bases). Germline CDR1 is WNHNN and CDR2 is SYGVQD (reference sequence). The CDR3 is 14 residues long. DNA for the CDR3: TGCGCCAACAGTGAGTCAGGACAGCATCAGCCCCAGCATTTT. This codes for CANSESGQHQPQHF.

About this clonotype itself: Germline is not matched at one junction end, which may reflect a read error. The rearrangement joins TRBV4-3 to TRBJ2-2; D is uncertain. CDR1 is LGHNA, CDR2 YSLEER, per germline. The CDR3 is 16 amino acids. CDR3: CASSHDWNEITRELFF. CDR3 nucleotides: TGCGCCAGCAGCCATGATTGGAACGAAATCACCAGGGAGCTGTTTTTT.